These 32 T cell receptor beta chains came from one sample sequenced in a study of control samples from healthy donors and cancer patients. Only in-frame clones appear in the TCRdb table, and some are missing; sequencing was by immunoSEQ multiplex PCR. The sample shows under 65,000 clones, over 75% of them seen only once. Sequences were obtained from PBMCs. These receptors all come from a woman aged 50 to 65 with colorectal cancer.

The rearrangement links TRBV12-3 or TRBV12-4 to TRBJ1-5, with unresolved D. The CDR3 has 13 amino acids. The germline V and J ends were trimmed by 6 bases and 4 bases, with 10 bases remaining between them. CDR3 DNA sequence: TGTGCCAGCAGGAGGACGGCAAATCAGCCCCAGCATTTT. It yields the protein CASRRTANQPQHF.

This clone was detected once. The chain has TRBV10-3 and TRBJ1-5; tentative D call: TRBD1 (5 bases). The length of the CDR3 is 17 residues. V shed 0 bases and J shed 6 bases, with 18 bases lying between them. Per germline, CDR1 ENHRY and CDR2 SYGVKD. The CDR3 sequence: CAISESNIIGGAQPQHF. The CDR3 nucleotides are TGTGCCATCAGTGAGTCGAACATCATCGGAGGGGCTCAGCCCCAGCATTTT.

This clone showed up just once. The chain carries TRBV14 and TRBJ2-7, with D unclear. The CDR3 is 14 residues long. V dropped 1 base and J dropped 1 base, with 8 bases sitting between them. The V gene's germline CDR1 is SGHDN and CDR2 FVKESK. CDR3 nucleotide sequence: TGTGCCAGCAGCCAAGGCCGGCCATCCTACGAGCAGTACTTC. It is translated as CASSQGRPSYEQYF.

The CDR3 nucleotides read TGTGCCAGCAGTGAGAGGGGAACTAATGAAAAACTGTTTTTT. As protein: CASSERGTNEKLFF. The chain combines TRBV6-1 with TRBJ1-4; TRBD1 might be the D (5 bases). The CDR3 covers 14 residues. Germline CDR1 reads MNHNS; CDR2 reads SASEGT. V was shortened by 3 bases and J by 1 base, with 6 bases between the two germline ends.

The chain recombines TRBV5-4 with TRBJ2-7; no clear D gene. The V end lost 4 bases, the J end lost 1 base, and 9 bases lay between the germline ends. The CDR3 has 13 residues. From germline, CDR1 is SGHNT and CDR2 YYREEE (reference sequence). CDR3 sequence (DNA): TGTGCCAGCAGCGTATCGGCGTCCTACGAGCAGTACTTC. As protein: CASSVSASYEQYF.

CDR3 sequence (DNA): TGTGCCAGCAGCTTAAGGCTAGCGGGAGCGAATGAGCAGTTCTTC. Its translation: CASSLRLAGANEQFF. This rearrangement joins TRBV7-3 to TRBJ2-1; the match to TRBD2 covers 10 bases. Trimming cost V 1 base and J 7 bases; bases outside gene matches: 4. The CDR3 is 15 amino acids. From germline, CDR1 is SGHTA and CDR2 FQGTGA.

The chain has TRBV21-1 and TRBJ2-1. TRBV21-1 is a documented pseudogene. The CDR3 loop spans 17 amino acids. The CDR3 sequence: CASSRPRGTSIYNEQFF. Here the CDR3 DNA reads TGTGCCAGCAGCAGACCGAGGGGGACTTCCATCTACAATGAGCAGTTCTTC.

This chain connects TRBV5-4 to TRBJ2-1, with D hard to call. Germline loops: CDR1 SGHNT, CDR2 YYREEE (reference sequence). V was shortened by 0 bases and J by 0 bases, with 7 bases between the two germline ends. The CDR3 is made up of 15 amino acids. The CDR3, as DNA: TGTGCCAGCAGCTTGGTGGCAGGCTCCTACAATGAGCAGTTCTTC. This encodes CASSLVAGSYNEQFF.

The CDR3 protein is CAISEKESTWETQYF. CDR3 DNA: TGTGCCATCAGTGAGAAGGAGAGCACGTGGGAGACCCAGTACTTC. The V gene is TRBV10-3, the J gene TRBJ2-5; D not certain. In germline, CDR1 is ENHRY, CDR2 SYGVKD. Trimming stripped 2 bases from V and 5 bases from J, with 15 bases between. The CDR3 is 15 residues long.

The CDR3 DNA reads TGCGCCAGCAGCTTGGTATTAGCAGGGTACGAGCAGTACTTC. Encoded protein: CASSLVLAGYEQYF. The genes are TRBV5-1 and TRBJ2-7; tentatively, D is TRBD1 (5 bases). The CDR3 covers 14 residues. V gave up 0 bases and J gave up 4 bases, with 11 bases separating them. Germline values: CDR1 SGHRS, CDR2 YFSETQ.

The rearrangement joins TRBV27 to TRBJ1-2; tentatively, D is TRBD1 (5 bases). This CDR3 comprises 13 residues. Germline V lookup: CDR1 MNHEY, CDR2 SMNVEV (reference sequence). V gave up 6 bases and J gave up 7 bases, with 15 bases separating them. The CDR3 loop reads CASSVQGAAGYTF. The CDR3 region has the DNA TGTGCCAGCAGCGTCCAAGGGGCGGCTGGCTACACCTTC.

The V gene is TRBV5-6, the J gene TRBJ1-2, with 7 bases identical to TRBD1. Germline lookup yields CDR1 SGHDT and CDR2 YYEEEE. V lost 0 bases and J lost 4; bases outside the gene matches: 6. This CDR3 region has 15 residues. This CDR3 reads CASSLGQGTVYGYTF. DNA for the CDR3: TGTGCCAGCAGCTTGGGACAGGGAACCGTCTATGGCTACACCTTC.

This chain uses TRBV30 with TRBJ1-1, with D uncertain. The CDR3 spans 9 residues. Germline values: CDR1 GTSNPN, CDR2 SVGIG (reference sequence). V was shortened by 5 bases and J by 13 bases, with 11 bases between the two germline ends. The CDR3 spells CAWEGNGFF. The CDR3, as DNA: TGTGCCTGGGAGGGCAACGGTTTCTTT.

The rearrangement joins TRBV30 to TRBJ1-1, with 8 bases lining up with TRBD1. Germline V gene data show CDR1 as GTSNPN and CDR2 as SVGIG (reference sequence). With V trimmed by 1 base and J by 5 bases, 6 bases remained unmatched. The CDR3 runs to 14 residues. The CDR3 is CAWSATGGQTEAFF. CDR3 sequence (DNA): TGTGCCTGGAGTGCTACAGGGGGTCAGACTGAAGCTTTCTTT.

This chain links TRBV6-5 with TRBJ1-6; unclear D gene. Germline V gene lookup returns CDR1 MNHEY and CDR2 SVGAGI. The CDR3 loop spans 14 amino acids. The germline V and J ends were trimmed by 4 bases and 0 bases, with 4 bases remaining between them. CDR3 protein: CASSSGSYNSPLHF. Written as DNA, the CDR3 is TGTGCCAGCAGTTCTGGCTCCTATAATTCACCCCTCCACTTT.

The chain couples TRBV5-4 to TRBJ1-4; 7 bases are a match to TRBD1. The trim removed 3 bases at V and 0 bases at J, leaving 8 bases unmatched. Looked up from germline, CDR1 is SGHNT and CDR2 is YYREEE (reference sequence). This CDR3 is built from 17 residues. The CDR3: CASSSHQGVATNEKLFF. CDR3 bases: TGTGCCAGCAGCTCCCACCAGGGGGTTGCAACTAATGAAAAACTGTTTTTT.

CDR3 protein: CASSLTPGAYGYTF. Written as DNA, the CDR3 is TGTGCCAGCAGCTTGACCCCCGGGGCGTATGGCTACACCTTC. This chain uses TRBV7-3 with TRBJ1-2; D is possibly TRBD1 (5 bases). Germline-derived CDR1 and CDR2 are SGHTA and FQGTGA. The length of the CDR3 is 14 residues. V was shortened by 3 bases and J by 5 bases, with 13 bases between the two germline ends.

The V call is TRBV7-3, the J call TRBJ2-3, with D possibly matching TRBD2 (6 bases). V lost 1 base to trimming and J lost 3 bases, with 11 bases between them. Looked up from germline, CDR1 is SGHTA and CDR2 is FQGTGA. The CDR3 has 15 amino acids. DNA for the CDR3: TGTGCCAGCAGCTTAAATGGGGGGATGACAGATACGCAGTATTTT. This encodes CASSLNGGMTDTQYF.

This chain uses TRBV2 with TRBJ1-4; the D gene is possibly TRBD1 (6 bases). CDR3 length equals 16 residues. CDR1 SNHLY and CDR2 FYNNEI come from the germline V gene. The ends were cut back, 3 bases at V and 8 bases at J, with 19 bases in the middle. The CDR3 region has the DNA TGTGCCAGCAGTGACGGACAGACGCTACGTATGGAAAAACTGTTTTTT. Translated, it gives CASSDGQTLRMEKLFF.

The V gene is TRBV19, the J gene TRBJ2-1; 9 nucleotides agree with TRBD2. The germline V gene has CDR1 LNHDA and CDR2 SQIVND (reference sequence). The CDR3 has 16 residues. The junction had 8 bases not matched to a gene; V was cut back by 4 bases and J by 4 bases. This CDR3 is CASSTITSGHYNEQFF. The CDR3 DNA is TGTGCCAGTAGTACTATAACTAGCGGGCATTACAATGAGCAGTTCTTC.

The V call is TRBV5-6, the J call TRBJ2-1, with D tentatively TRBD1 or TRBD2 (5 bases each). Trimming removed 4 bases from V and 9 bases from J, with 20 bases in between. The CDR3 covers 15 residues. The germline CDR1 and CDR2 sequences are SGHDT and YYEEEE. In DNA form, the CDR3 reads TGTGCCAGCAGCGGGCAGGGCCTCGGGATGGGTGAGCAGTTCTTC. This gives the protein CASSGQGLGMGEQFF.

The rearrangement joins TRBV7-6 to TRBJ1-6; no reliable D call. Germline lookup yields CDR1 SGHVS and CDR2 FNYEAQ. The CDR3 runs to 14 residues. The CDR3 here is CELKGRPYNSPLHF. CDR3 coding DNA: TGTGAACTTAAAGGCCGTCCATATAATTCACCCCTCCACTTT.

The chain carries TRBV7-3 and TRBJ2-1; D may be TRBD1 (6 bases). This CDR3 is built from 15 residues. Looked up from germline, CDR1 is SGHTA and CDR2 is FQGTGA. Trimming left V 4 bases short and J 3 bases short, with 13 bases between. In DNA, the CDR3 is TGTGCCAGCAGCTCCGGACAGTCCATCTACAATGAGCAGTTCTTC. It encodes CASSSGQSIYNEQFF.

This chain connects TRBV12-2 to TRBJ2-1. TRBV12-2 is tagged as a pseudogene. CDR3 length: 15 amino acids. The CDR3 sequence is CASRLGGRWGSEQFF. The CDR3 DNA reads TGTGCAAGTCGCTTAGGTGGGCGTTGGGGGAGCGAGCAGTTCTTC.

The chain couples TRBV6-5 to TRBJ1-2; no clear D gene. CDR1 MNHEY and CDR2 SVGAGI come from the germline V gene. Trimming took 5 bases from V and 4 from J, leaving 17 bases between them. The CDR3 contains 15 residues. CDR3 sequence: CASSRDRIGVYGYTF. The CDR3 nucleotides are TGTGCCAGCAGTAGAGACCGCATTGGTGTCTATGGCTACACCTTC.

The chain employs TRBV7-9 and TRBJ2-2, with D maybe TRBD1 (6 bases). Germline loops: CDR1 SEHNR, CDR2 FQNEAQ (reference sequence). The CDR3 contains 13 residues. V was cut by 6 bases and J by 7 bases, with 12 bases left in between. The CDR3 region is CASSPLGGGELFF. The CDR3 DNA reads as TGTGCCAGCAGTCCCTTAGGGGGCGGGGAGCTGTTTTTT.

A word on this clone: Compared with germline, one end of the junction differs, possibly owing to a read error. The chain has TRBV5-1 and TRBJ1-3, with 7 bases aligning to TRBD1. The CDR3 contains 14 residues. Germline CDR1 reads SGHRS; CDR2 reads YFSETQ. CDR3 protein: CANSSQGSGNTIYF. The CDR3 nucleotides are TGCGCCAACAGCTCACAGGGGTCTGGAAACACCATATATTTT.

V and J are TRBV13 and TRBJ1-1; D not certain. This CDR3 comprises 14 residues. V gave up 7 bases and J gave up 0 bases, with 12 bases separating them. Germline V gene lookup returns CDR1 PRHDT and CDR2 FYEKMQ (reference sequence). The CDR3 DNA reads TGTGCCAGCACTTCAGTCGGGCTGAACACTGAAGCTTTCTTT. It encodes CASTSVGLNTEAFF.

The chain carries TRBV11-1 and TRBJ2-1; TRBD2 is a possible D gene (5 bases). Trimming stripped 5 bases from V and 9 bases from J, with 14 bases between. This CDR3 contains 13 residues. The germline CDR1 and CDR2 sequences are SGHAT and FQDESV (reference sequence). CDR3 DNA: TGTGCCAGCAGCGTGGCCAGGCGGGTTGAGCAGTTCTTC. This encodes CASSVARRVEQFF.

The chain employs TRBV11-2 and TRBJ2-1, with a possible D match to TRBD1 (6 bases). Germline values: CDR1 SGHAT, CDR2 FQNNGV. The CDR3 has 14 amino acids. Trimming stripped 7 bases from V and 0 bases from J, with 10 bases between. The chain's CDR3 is CASTTDSSYNEQFF. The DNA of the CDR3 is TGTGCCAGCACCACGGACAGCTCCTACAATGAGCAGTTCTTC.

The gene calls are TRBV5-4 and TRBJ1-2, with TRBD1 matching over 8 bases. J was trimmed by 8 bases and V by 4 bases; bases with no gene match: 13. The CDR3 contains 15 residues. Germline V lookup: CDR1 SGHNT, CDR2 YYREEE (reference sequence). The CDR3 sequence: CASSKSGTGRGGYTF. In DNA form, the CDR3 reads TGTGCCAGCAGCAAGTCCGGGACAGGAAGGGGAGGCTACACCTTC.

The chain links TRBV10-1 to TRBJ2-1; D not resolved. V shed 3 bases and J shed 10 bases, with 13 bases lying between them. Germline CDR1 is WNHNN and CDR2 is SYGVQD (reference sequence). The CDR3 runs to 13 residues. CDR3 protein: CASSEAPRKEQFF. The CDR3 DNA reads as TGCGCCAGCAGTGAAGCCCCGAGGAAAGAGCAGTTCTTC.